Below, 11 T cell receptor beta chains from the same sample are listed, as sequenced in a study of HIV-infected patients and healthy controls. cDNA was made from approximately 500 ng RNA using alpha and beta constant primers. Using multiplexing indices, alpha and beta chain libraries were generated apart by chain-specific third strand synthesis. TCRdb independently ran MiXCR on the 5' RACE reads; one entry per CDR3 protein. Of 8,500 to 9,000 distinct CDR3 sequences listed, approximately 8.7% were seen once; the top ten hold about 11%. Antiretroviral therapy had run roughly three months, about 14 weeks, before follow-up blood collection. No cell fractionation was done, so the repertoire covers all unsorted peripheral blood T cells. The sequencing used blood, collected during antiretroviral therapy. These receptors were taken from an adult with HIV infection.

This chain uses TRBV28 with TRBJ1-2; perhaps TRBD1 as D (5 bases). This CDR3 contains 13 residues. Trimming left V 1 base short and J 8 bases short, with 11 bases between. Germline V CDR1 and CDR2: MDHEN, SYDVKM. This CDR3 reads CASSLFPGGGYTF. The CDR3 nucleotides read TGTGCCAGCAGTTTATTTCCTGGGGGAGGCTACACCTTC.

By share, this clonotype ranks as medium-sized (0.01 to 0.1%). The CDR3 coding sequence is TGTGCCAGCTCACCTACTGGGCGGTTCTACGAGCAGTACTTC. Protein product: CASSPTGRFYEQYF. The chain recombines TRBV25-1 with TRBJ2-7, with no clear D. CDR3 length: 14 residues. The V end lost 8 bases, the J end lost 3 bases, and 17 bases lay between the germline ends. In germline, CDR1 is MGHDK, CDR2 SYGVNS.

This clonotype was seen repeatedly, ten times or more. This sequence joins TRBV6-6 and TRBJ2-5; 9 bases are a match to TRBD2. This CDR3 comprises 15 residues. The V segment lost 4 bases and the J segment 1 base; nucleotides outside the gene matches: 4. Germline V CDR1 and CDR2: MNHNY, SVGAGI (reference sequence). CDR3 amino acids: CASSFATSGQETQYF. Here the CDR3 DNA reads TGTGCCAGCAGTTTCGCGACTAGCGGCCAAGAGACCCAGTACTTC.

Within the sample, this clonotype is medium-sized. V gene TRBV29-1 combines with J gene TRBJ1-2; D call uncertain. The CDR3 has 13 amino acids. Trimming removed 4 bases from V and 4 bases from J, with 13 bases in between. The germline CDR1 and CDR2 sequences are SQVTM and ANQGSEA. The CDR3 spells CSVGGDVAYGYTF. Here the CDR3 DNA reads TGCAGCGTTGGGGGAGACGTGGCCTATGGCTACACCTTC.

This clonotype was seen repeatedly, ten times or more. In DNA, the CDR3 is TGCAGCGTGCCGACTAGCGATCGCTACGAGCAGTACTTC. Its protein product is CSVPTSDRYEQYF. The J gene is TRBJ2-7, the V gene TRBV29-1, with 8 bases lining up with TRBD2. After removal of 6 bases from V and 3 bases from J, the junction contained 7 bases not matched to a gene. Germline CDR1 is SQVTM and CDR2 is ANQGSEA. The CDR3 is made up of 13 amino acids.

By its share, this clonotype is medium-sized. The chain recombines TRBV6-5 with TRBJ2-3; no clear D gene. Between the trimmed V and J ends, which lost 0 bases and 2 bases, there was a span of 6 bases. The CDR3 consists of 14 residues. CDR1 is MNHEY and CDR2 is SVGAGI in the germline V gene. The CDR3 nucleotides read TGTGCCAGCAGTTACTCGATGACCACAGATACGCAGTATTTT. Protein product: CASSYSMTTDTQYF.

This clonotype is medium-sized within its sample. The CDR3 nucleotides read TGCAGTGCTAGAGGACAGACCATCTATGGCTACACCTTC. It specifies CSARGQTIYGYTF. V is TRBV20-1 and J is TRBJ1-2, with D perhaps matching TRBD1 (5 bases). The germline CDR1 and CDR2 sequences are DFQATT and SNEGSKA (reference sequence). V was pared by 1 base and J by 4 bases, with 10 bases between. The CDR3 totals 13 residues.

This clonotype has just a few counts. V is TRBV12-3 or TRBV12-4 and J is TRBJ2-7, with TRBD2 matching 7 bases. The CDR3 has 14 amino acids. The junction had 6 bases not matched to a gene; V was cut back by 0 bases and J by 7 bases. CDR3 DNA: TGTGCCAGCAGTTTAGCGGACCAAGCGGGGGAGCAGTACTTC. The encoded protein is CASSLADQAGEQYF.

By proportion, this clonotype is medium-sized. The rearrangement joins TRBV7-2 to TRBJ2-1; no reliable D call. V gave up 5 bases and J gave up 8 bases, with 10 bases separating them. The CDR3 contains 12 residues. Germline-derived CDR1 and CDR2 are SGHTA and FQGNSA. CDR3 nucleotide sequence: TGTGCCAGCAGCCCCCCTAGTTATGAGCAGTTCTTC. This sequence encodes CASSPPSYEQFF.

This clonotype was seen ten or more times. V and J are TRBV6-5 and TRBJ1-2; tentative D call: TRBD1 (5 bases). V was shortened by 6 bases and J by 0 bases, with 11 bases between the two germline ends. CDR1 and CDR2 from the germline V gene are MNHEY and SVGAGI. This CDR3 comprises 14 residues. CDR3 amino acids: CASSRGRTNYGYTF. CDR3 coding DNA: TGTGCCAGCAGCCGGGGACGGACTAACTATGGCTACACCTTC.

The genes are TRBV7-8 and TRBJ2-1, with D perhaps TRBD2 (6 bases). V was cut by 5 bases and J by 7 bases, with 12 bases left in between. This CDR3 spans 13 amino acids. The germline gives CDR1 SGHVS, CDR2 FQNEAQ. In DNA, the CDR3 is TGTGCCAGCAGCCTCGGGACTGTAAATGAGCAGTTCTTC. Encoded protein: CASSLGTVNEQFF.